This T cell receptor beta chain emerged from a study of control samples from healthy donors and cancer patients. This clone was found once. Sequenced by immunoSEQ multiplex PCR; TCRdb stores in-frame clones only, minus some. In the table there are over 150,000 clones, 90% to 95% of which are singletons. The CDR3 sequence is 12 residues long. Trimming cost V 4 bases and J 8 bases, with 11 bases left between them. Germline-derived CDR1 and CDR2 are MGHDK and SYGVNS. The TCR was taken from a man younger than 35 in good health. The sequenced sample was blood. The genes are TRBV25-1 and TRBJ1-2; D gene ambiguous. The CDR3 is CASSVGGWGYTF. CDR3 coding DNA: TGTGCCAGCAGTGTAGGCGGTTGGGGCTACACCTTC.